Shown below are 17 T cell receptor beta chains from a single sample sequenced in a study of post-analysis software for immune sequencing data. Overall study findings and caveats: The study found TRBV5-6, TRBV5-1 and TRBV20-1 among several TRBV segments more frequent in patients than controls.

These receptors have no known antigen. Unique molecular identifiers were carried by the TCR beta cDNA libraries. TCRdb reanalysed the PCR reads using MiXCR and keeps one entry per CDR3 protein. The table has about 770,000 distinct CDR3 sequences, approximately 44% seen once. Sequencing was done on a sample of blood. The receptors originated from a girl aged 10 to 17 with multiple sclerosis.

The J gene is TRBJ2-5, the V gene TRBV7-9; D uncertain. The CDR3 runs 15 residues. CDR1 and CDR2 from the germline V gene are SEHNR and FQNEAQ (reference sequence). V shed 5 bases and J shed 5 bases, with 18 bases lying between them. This CDR3 reads CASSQPRISWETQYF. Written as DNA, the CDR3 is TGTGCCAGCAGCCAGCCCAGAATCTCCTGGGAGACCCAGTACTTC.

The chain couples TRBV10-3 to TRBJ2-2; D not resolved. Germline V CDR1 and CDR2: ENHRY, SYGVKD. Trimming took off 8 bases at V and 2 bases at J, with 12 bases between the two ends. The CDR3 extends over 14 amino acids. CDR3 sequence reads: CAICREPNTGELFF. The CDR3 DNA follows: TGTGCCATCTGTCGAGAACCCAACACCGGGGAGCTGTTTTTT.

This clonotype was observed a handful of times. The rearrangement links TRBV4-3 to TRBJ2-1, with TRBD2 identical over 11 bases. Germline lookup yields CDR1 LGHNA and CDR2 YSLEER. Losses at the gene ends were 5 bases for V and 6 bases for J; bases not matched to a gene: 9. CDR3 length equals 16 residues. This CDR3 is CASSADLAGGFNEQFF. CDR3 DNA: TGCGCCAGCAGCGCCGATCTAGCGGGAGGTTTCAATGAGCAGTTCTTC.

The chain joins TRBV4-3 to TRBJ2-1, with 8 bases identical to TRBD1. Trimming at V came to 4 bases and at J to 9 bases, leaving 17 bases not matched to a gene. The CDR3 contains 17 residues. Germline assignment: CDR1 LGHNA and CDR2 YSLEER. The CDR3 DNA reads as TGCGCCAGCAGCCTTGCACCGGGACAGGTCTACAATGTTGAGCAGTTCTTC. Its protein product is CASSLAPGQVYNVEQFF.

The CDR3 loop reads CASSRGLANQLEQFF. The CDR3 DNA reads as TGTGCCAGCAGCAGGGGACTAGCGAACCAGCTTGAGCAGTTCTTC. The chain combines TRBV7-2 with TRBJ2-1; TRBD2 aligns across 10 bases. The CDR3 covers 15 residues. V shed 5 bases, J shed 9 bases, and the junction held 10 bases outside the gene matches. Germline V CDR1 and CDR2: SGHTA, FQGNSA.

The chain carries TRBV6-1 and TRBJ1-5; D call uncertain. The CDR3 has 14 amino acids. The germline CDR1 and CDR2 sequences are MNHNS and SASEGT. V was cut by 6 bases and J by 2 bases, with 11 bases left in between. The CDR3 bases are TGTGCCAGCAGCCCGAGTCCCGGCAATCAGCCCCAGCATTTT. Its translation: CASSPSPGNQPQHF.

CDR3 sequence: CATSDPSGTSYNEQFF. The CDR3 nucleotides read TGTGCCACCAGTGACCCCAGCGGGACCTCCTACAATGAGCAGTTCTTC. The rearrangement joins TRBV24-1 to TRBJ2-1; 7 nucleotides match TRBD2. J gave up 0 bases and V 4 bases, and 5 bases lay outside the gene matches. This CDR3 is 16 amino acids long. Germline V gene data show CDR1 as KGHDR and CDR2 as SFDVKD.

The gene calls are TRBV7-8 and TRBJ2-1, with 10 bases aligning to TRBD2. V lost 8 bases, J lost 9 bases, and 13 bases stayed unmatched. CDR1 SGHVS and CDR2 FQNEAQ come from the germline V gene. This CDR3 is 15 amino acids long. The CDR3 DNA reads as TGTGCCAGCGGACAGGGCGGACTAGCGGTGACTGAGCAGTTCTTC. Amino acid sequence: CASGQGGLAVTEQFF.

The chain combines TRBV9 with TRBJ1-2, with 8 bases aligning to TRBD1. Germline V gives CDR1 SGDLS, CDR2 YYNGEE. CDR3 length equals 14 residues. The V segment lost 0 bases and the J segment 6 bases; nucleotides outside the gene matches: 4. The CDR3 DNA follows: TGTGCCAGCAGCGTAGGGACAGGGATGGATGGCTACACCTTC. Amino acids: CASSVGTGMDGYTF.

The chain couples TRBV20-1 to TRBJ2-1, with TRBD2 as a possible D gene (6 bases). The V gene lost 3 bases and the J gene lost 6 bases, with 12 bases spanning the gap. The length of the CDR3 is 13 residues. Germline lookup yields CDR1 DFQATT and CDR2 SNEGSKA (reference sequence). This chain's CDR3 is CSASPSGRNEQFF. The CDR3 coding sequence is TGCAGTGCTAGCCCCAGCGGGCGCAATGAGCAGTTCTTC.

J is TRBJ1-1 and V is TRBV7-8; 8 nucleotides line up with TRBD1. In germline, CDR1 is SGHVS, CDR2 FQNEAQ. The CDR3 is 17 residues long. The V gene end was trimmed by 5 bases and the J gene end by 4 bases; junction bases not matched to a gene: 15. For the CDR3, the DNA is TGTGCCAGCAGCCCGCGGACCGGGACAGGTGTGGTCACTGAAGCTTTCTTT. Translated, it gives CASSPRTGTGVVTEAFF.

The chain is built from TRBV28 and TRBJ1-1; D is uncertain. V was trimmed by 11 bases and J by 0 bases, leaving 10 bases between them. Germline CDR1 and CDR2: MDHEN and SYDVKM. CDR3 length equals 12 residues. This CDR3 is CASQDVNTEAFF. As DNA, the CDR3 is TGTGCCTCCCAGGACGTGAACACTGAAGCTTTCTTT.

V and J are TRBV27 and TRBJ2-1; TRBD2 matches at 9 bases. With 11 bases clipped from V and 6 bases from J, the junction kept 11 bases outside the gene matches. The CDR3 totals 14 residues. Germline V gives CDR1 MNHEY, CDR2 SMNVEV (reference sequence). The CDR3, as DNA: TGTGCCTCCGGGGGCGGGAGGGTACTCAATGAGCAGTTCTTC. Translating it yields CASGGGRVLNEQFF.

The chain joins TRBV5-1 to TRBJ2-7, with D perhaps assigned TRBD1 or TRBD2 (6 bases each). The CDR3 totals 15 residues. CDR1 and CDR2 (germline): SGHRS, YFSETQ. The ends were cut back, 6 bases at V and 0 bases at J, with 16 bases in the middle. The CDR3 spells CASKGGESSSYEQYF. CDR3 in DNA: TGCGCCAGCAAGGGGGGAGAGAGCAGCTCCTACGAGCAGTACTTC.

CDR3 protein: CSARSSGRPAGTDTQYF. The CDR3 DNA reads as TGCAGTGCTAGGTCTAGCGGGAGACCCGCCGGCACAGATACGCAGTATTTT. The genes are TRBV20-1 and TRBJ2-3; 10 nucleotides align to TRBD2. V shed 3 bases and J 1 base; nucleotides not matched to a gene: 10. CDR1 and CDR2 (germline): DFQATT, SNEGSKA (reference sequence). The CDR3 extends over 17 amino acids.

The chain is built from TRBV12-3 or TRBV12-4 and TRBJ1-2; no firm D call. The CDR3 length is 13 residues. The V end was cut by 3 bases, the J end by 6 bases, with 11 bases between. CDR3 sequence reads: CASSFSGSDGYTF. As DNA, the CDR3 is TGTGCCAGCAGTTTCTCGGGAAGTGATGGCTACACCTTC.

The chain carries TRBV13 and TRBJ1-1; possible D gene TRBD1, 5 bases. V lost 3 bases and J lost 7, with 12 bases in between. Germline-derived CDR1 and CDR2 are PRHDT and FYEKMQ (reference sequence). The CDR3 extends over 13 amino acids. Here the CDR3 reads CASSLGVGFEAFF. DNA for the CDR3: TGTGCCAGCAGCTTGGGGGTAGGTTTTGAAGCTTTCTTT.